This T cell receptor beta chain was identified during a study of shared clonotypes between healthy human individuals. Study-wide points: Against clonotypes common to all four donors, non-shared ones had lower generation probabilities. Some naive CD4 clonotypes, roughly 4.7%, turned up in common across four donors. The sole specimen, blood, was sampled, and tissue repertoires likely differ.

Details on this clone: Antigen: not known. This CDR3 is also generated by other DNA sequences in the sample.

Germline V gives CDR1 SGDLS, CDR2 YYNGEE. CDR3 length equals 14 residues. V lost 0 bases to trimming and J lost 4 bases, with 8 bases between them. Naive CD8 cells lacked CD45RO and underwent positive selection for CCR7, leaving out terminally differentiated effector memory CD45RA+ cells. Sequenced by immunoSEQ multiplex PCR; TCRdb stores in-frame clones only, minus some. The sample shows millions of clones, roughly 91% of them seen only once. The sample comprised naive CD8+ T cells from PBMCs. The receptor comes from a young man in good health. Some clones in this sample may be carry-over from other donors' samples. The V call is TRBV9, the J call TRBJ1-3; possibly TRBD1 for D (6 bases). The CDR3 region has the DNA TGTGCCAGCAGCGTAGAGGGGACAGGAAACACCATATATTTT. Translated: CASSVEGTGNTIYF.